This TCR beta chain was sequenced in a study of OX40 agonist ivuxolimab in advanced cancers. The germline V gene encodes CDR1 LGHNA and CDR2 YNFKEQ. The V and J ends lost 2 bases and 0 bases respectively, with 14 bases between them. The CDR3 length is 16 residues. The assay was immunoSEQ multiplex PCR, and TCRdb's table has in-frame clones only and misses some. The sample has just under 85,000 clones; around four fifths are singletons. The sequencing here drew on CD4+ or CD8+ T cells sorted from blood, taken in a trial of the OX40 agonist ivuxolimab. The clonotype comes from an adult with an advanced solid tumor such as melanoma, head and neck, liver or kidney cancer. This chain links TRBV4-2 with TRBJ2-7; no reliable D call. In DNA, the CDR3 is TGTGCCAGCAGCCAAACCCGACGGGCCAGCTCCTACGAGCAGTACTTC. This encodes CASSQTRRASSYEQYF.